This entry lists 27 T cell receptor beta chains sequenced from one sample in a study of blood T cell repertoires in COVID-19. The data were produced by immunoSEQ multiplex PCR, yet TCRdb's version contains in-frame clones alone and is incomplete. The table lists some 240,000 clones, about 79% of them singletons. Sequences were obtained from peripheral blood. These TCRs come from a woman aged 80 or over with acute or convalescent COVID-19.

The genes are TRBV5-4 and TRBJ2-1; a weak D match, TRBD2 (6 bases). Germline CDR1 is SGHNT and CDR2 is YYREEE (reference sequence). V was pared by 4 bases and J by 3 bases, with 8 bases between. The CDR3 is 13 residues long. The DNA of the CDR3 is TGTGCCAGCAGCGCGGGGTTCTACAATGAGCAGTTCTTC. Amino acids: CASSAGFYNEQFF.

The chain carries TRBV3-1 (or the pseudogene TRBV3-2) and TRBJ2-7, with TRBD1 matching 11 bases. The V gene end was trimmed by 0 bases and the J gene end by 2 bases; junction bases not matched to a gene: 18. This CDR3 has 21 amino acids. Germline lookup yields CDR1 LGHDT and CDR2 YNNKEL (reference sequence). CDR3 protein: CASSQERRGQGAIAPPYEQYF. In nucleotides, the CDR3 is TGTGCCAGCAGCCAAGAAAGGCGTGGACAGGGGGCCATTGCGCCCCCCTACGAGCAGTACTTC.

The chain links TRBV24-1 to TRBJ2-2; 7 positions match TRBD1. Germline lookup yields CDR1 KGHDR and CDR2 SFDVKD. V trimming: 3 bases; J trimming: 6 bases; junction bases outside the gene matches: 12. The CDR3 covers 17 residues. CDR3 amino acids: CATSDPGQGGPAGELFF. DNA of the CDR3: TGTGCCACCAGTGATCCCGGGCAAGGGGGCCCGGCCGGGGAGCTGTTTTTT.

This CDR3 reads CASAPVKAGHEQYF. Here the CDR3 DNA reads TGTGCCAGCGCGCCAGTTAAGGCGGGGCACGAGCAGTACTTC. The V and J genes are TRBV6-5 and TRBJ2-7, with a possible D match to TRBD2 (6 bases). This CDR3 is 14 amino acids long. V dropped 8 bases and J dropped 5 bases, with 19 bases sitting between them. Germline-derived CDR1 and CDR2 are MNHEY and SVGAGI.

V and J are TRBV14 and TRBJ2-4, with D tentatively TRBD2 (6 bases). The germline CDR1 and CDR2 sequences are SGHDN and FVKESK. The CDR3 spans 13 residues. Trimming stripped 4 bases from V and 9 bases from J, with 13 bases between. Written as DNA, the CDR3 is TGTGCCAGCAGCCCGACAGTGGGAGGCATTCAGTACTTC. Protein product: CASSPTVGGIQYF.

This chain links TRBV27 with TRBJ2-7; TRBD1 aligns across 8 bases. Trimming cost V 4 bases and J 5 bases; bases outside gene matches: 10. Germline lookup yields CDR1 MNHEY and CDR2 SMNVEV (reference sequence). This CDR3 contains 15 residues. The CDR3 region is CASSWAGGIFNEQYF. Written as DNA, the CDR3 is TGTGCCAGCAGTTGGGCAGGGGGCATCTTCAACGAGCAGTACTTC.

The rearrangement joins TRBV28 to TRBJ1-1; TRBD1 might be the D (6 bases). The germline V and J ends were trimmed by 7 bases and 2 bases, with 17 bases remaining between them. Per germline, CDR1 MDHEN and CDR2 SYDVKM. The CDR3 runs 15 residues. The CDR3 DNA sequence: TGTGCCAGCAAAGGGCACTCAGGGGATAACACTGAAGCTTTCTTT. Residues: CASKGHSGDNTEAFF.

DNA for the CDR3: TGTGCCAGCAGCCCCTCTTTCGAGCACACCGGGGAGCTGTTTTTT. Its protein product is CASSPSFEHTGELFF. The genes are TRBV9 and TRBJ2-2; D gene ambiguous. The V gene lost 4 bases and the J gene lost 3 bases, with 13 bases spanning the gap. The V gene's germline CDR1 is SGDLS and CDR2 YYNGEE. CDR3 size: 15 residues.

This chain uses TRBV28 with TRBJ2-5; TRBD2 matches 9 bases. Trimming cost V 2 bases and J 4 bases; bases outside gene matches: 5. The CDR3 loop spans 15 amino acids. The germline gives CDR1 MDHEN, CDR2 SYDVKM. The CDR3 sequence: CASSLSGGFGETQYF. The DNA of the CDR3 is TGTGCCAGCAGTTTAAGCGGGGGGTTTGGAGAGACCCAGTACTTC.

As DNA, the CDR3 is TGTGCCAGCAGTGAAGCGCGGCCGGGAAGACGTACTGAAGCTTTCTTT. This encodes CASSEARPGRRTEAFF. The genes are TRBV2 and TRBJ1-1; D is undetermined. Trimming shortened V by 0 bases and J by 5 bases, and 16 bases separated the two germline ends. This CDR3 has 16 amino acids. Germline CDR1 is SNHLY and CDR2 is FYNNEI.

This clone was detected once. The chain uses TRBV28 and TRBJ1-2, with 7 positions matching TRBD1. This CDR3 has 13 amino acids. V dropped 6 bases and J dropped 8; count of bases not matched to a gene: 9. Germline V lookup: CDR1 MDHEN, CDR2 SYDVKM. The CDR3 sequence: CASSSTGVQGYTF. CDR3 coding DNA: TGTGCCAGCAGCAGCACAGGGGTGCAGGGCTACACCTTC.

The chain employs TRBV2 and TRBJ1-5, with D possibly TRBD1 on 5 matching bases. CDR3 size: 15 residues. Germline V gene lookup returns CDR1 SNHLY and CDR2 FYNNEI. Deletions cut 4 bases from V and 6 bases from J, with 16 bases between. In DNA, the CDR3 is TGTGCCAGCAGTGTTGACAGAGTCGCAAGTCAGCCCCAGCATTTT. It yields the protein CASSVDRVASQPQHF.

In its sample, this clone was seen once. The V and J genes are TRBV5-5 and TRBJ2-1; D is unclear. CDR1 is SGHKS, CDR2 YYEKEE, per germline (reference sequence). Between the trimmed V and J ends, which lost 0 bases and 9 bases, there was a span of 16 bases. CDR3 length: 15 residues. This chain's CDR3 is CASSLELSGLGEQFF. CDR3 nucleotides: TGTGCCAGCAGCTTGGAATTGTCCGGTCTAGGTGAGCAGTTCTTC.

This clone turned up a few times. This chain uses TRBV28 with TRBJ1-5, with 10 bases that match TRBD1. The CDR3 length is 19 residues. Germline-derived CDR1 and CDR2 are MDHEN and SYDVKM. V shed 4 bases and J 0 bases; nucleotides not matched to a gene: 12. The CDR3 DNA is TGTGCCAGCAGTTCGATTCCCGGGACAGGGGTCTATAGCAATCAGCCCCAGCATTTT. It yields the protein CASSSIPGTGVYSNQPQHF.

The rearrangement links TRBV27 to TRBJ2-1; the match to TRBD1 covers 7 bases. CDR1 is MNHEY, CDR2 SMNVEV, per germline (reference sequence). The V segment lost 6 bases and the J segment 0 bases; nucleotides outside the gene matches: 8. The length of the CDR3 is 16 residues. CDR3 DNA sequence: TGTGCCAGCAGATCGGGACAGTCGAGCTCCTACAATGAGCAGTTCTTC. Translating it yields CASRSGQSSSYNEQFF.

The chain uses TRBV7-9 and TRBJ2-1, with 11 positions matching TRBD2. Germline assignment: CDR1 SEHNR and CDR2 FQNEAQ (reference sequence). The CDR3 sequence is 16 residues long. V trimming: 5 bases; J trimming: 9 bases; junction bases outside the gene matches: 12. Here the CDR3 DNA reads TGTGCCAGCAGCGGCGGGGCTAGCGGGGGGCCGGGTGAGCAGTTCTTC. It encodes CASSGGASGGPGEQFF.

The chain has TRBV30 and TRBJ1-2; perhaps TRBD1 as D (5 bases). V lost 2 bases, J lost 3 bases, and 10 bases lay in between. The CDR3 covers 13 residues. CDR1 is GTSNPN and CDR2 is SVGIG in the germline V gene (reference sequence). The CDR3 DNA reads as TGTGCCTGGAGTTCACGGGGGGACTATGGCTACACCTTC. Encoded protein: CAWSSRGDYGYTF.

The CDR3 sequence: CAISEQSGGYTF. The CDR3 DNA sequence: TGTGCCATCAGTGAGCAAAGCGGTGGCTACACCTTC. The J gene is TRBJ1-2, the V gene TRBV10-3; D is unclear. With 2 bases removed from V and 7 bases from J, the gap between germline ends came to 8 bases. The CDR3 sequence is 12 residues long. Germline CDR1 ENHRY, CDR2 SYGVKD.

This clone was picked up a small number of times. The chain recombines TRBV2 with TRBJ1-5; D unclear. CDR3 length: 14 amino acids. V was trimmed by 4 bases and J by 7 bases, leaving 14 bases between them. Germline V gene sequence: CDR1 SNHLY, CDR2 FYNNEI. CDR3 sequence (DNA): TGTGCCAGCAGTGTCGGCAGATGGGAGCAGCCCCAGCATTTT. Its translation: CASSVGRWEQPQHF.

The chain joins TRBV20-1 to TRBJ2-5; D is possibly TRBD2 (6 bases). This CDR3 is built from 14 residues. Germline V gene sequence: CDR1 DFQATT, CDR2 SNEGSKA (reference sequence). V lost 3 bases and J lost 2, with 13 bases in between. This chain's CDR3 is CSASWAAGQETQYF. The DNA for the CDR3 is TGCAGTGCTAGTTGGGCAGCGGGTCAAGAGACCCAGTACTTC.

This clone appeared many times. The V and J genes are TRBV11-2 and TRBJ1-3, with 8 bases aligning to TRBD1. The CDR3 consists of 16 residues. Per the germline V gene, CDR1 is SGHAT and CDR2 is FQNNGV. V lost 3 bases to trimming and J lost 0 bases; unmatched junction nucleotides: 4. CDR3 residues: CASSLDRAISGNTIYF. The DNA of the CDR3 is TGTGCCAGCAGCTTGGACAGGGCTATCTCTGGAAACACCATATATTTT.

This chain links TRBV5-1 with TRBJ2-1, with 12 bases identical to TRBD1. The germline CDR1 and CDR2 sequences are SGHRS and YFSETQ. This CDR3 has 15 residues. The V and J ends lost 5 bases and 8 bases, in that order; junction bases with no gene match: 8. The DNA of the CDR3 is TGCGCCAGCAGGATCGGGACAGGGGGCCGCGATGAGCAGTTCTTC. Translation gives CASRIGTGGRDEQFF.

This rearrangement joins TRBV5-1 to TRBJ1-5; TRBD1 aligns across 7 bases. Trimming took 0 bases from V and 6 from J; bases not matched to a gene: 6. The germline gives CDR1 SGHRS, CDR2 YFSETQ. CDR3 length: 15 amino acids. The CDR3 nucleotides read TGCGCCAGCAGCTTGGATACAGGGGAAGGTCAGCCCCAGCATTTT. Protein product: CASSLDTGEGQPQHF.

The V call is TRBV28, the J call TRBJ1-1; TRBD1 aligns across 10 bases. Germline CDR1 reads MDHEN; CDR2 reads SYDVKM. After removal of 6 bases from V and 0 bases from J, the junction contained 4 bases not matched to a gene. CDR3 length equals 15 residues. As DNA, the CDR3 is TGTGCCAGCAGGGGGGGGACAGGGGTGAACACTGAAGCTTTCTTT. Protein product: CASRGGTGVNTEAFF. The complete variable domain, with remaining parts taken from reference TRBV28 and TRBJ1-1, reads DVKVTQSSRYLVKRTGEKVFLECVQDMDHENMFWYRQDPGLGLRLIYFSYDVKMKEKGDIPEGYSVSREKKERFSLILESASTNQTSMYLCASRGGTGVNTEAFFGQGTRLTVV.

This chain joins TRBV5-6 and TRBJ1-6; D is ambiguous. Looked up from germline, CDR1 is SGHDT and CDR2 is YYEEEE. This CDR3 is built from 14 residues. Trimming pared 3 bases from V and 13 bases from J, leaving 17 bases between. CDR3: CASSSDGVNGPLHF. The CDR3 DNA follows: TGTGCCAGCAGCTCAGACGGAGTTAATGGCCCCCTCCACTTT.

As DNA, the CDR3 is TGCGCCAGCAGCTTGATCCAACAGGGTAAAGGAAACACCATATATTTT. Its protein is CASSLIQQGKGNTIYF. V usage is TRBV5-1 and J usage is TRBJ1-3, with D maybe TRBD1 (6 bases). The germline CDR1 and CDR2 sequences are SGHRS and YFSETQ. Trimming shortened V by 1 base and J by 4 bases, and 15 bases separated the two germline ends. This CDR3 region has 16 residues.

The rearrangement joins TRBV9 to TRBJ1-3; the D gene is possibly TRBD1 (5 bases). Trimming stripped 0 bases from V and 9 bases from J, with 10 bases between. Germline loops: CDR1 SGDLS, CDR2 YYNGEE. The CDR3 covers 13 residues. The CDR3: CASSVGRRGTIYF. The CDR3 region has the DNA TGTGCCAGCAGCGTAGGACGTAGGGGCACCATATATTTT.